The present TCR beta chain was sequenced within a study of CD8+CD57+ T cells in acquired aplastic anemia. As regards this clonotype: The antigen is unknown.

Genomic DNA acted as the template from which TCR beta VDJ combination and CDR3 sequence profiling were carried out. TCRdb independently ran MiXCR on the reads; one entry per CDR3 protein. In the table there are around 250,000 distinct CDR3 sequences, about 56% of which are singletons. Trimming at V came to 8 bases and at J to 4 bases, leaving 8 bases not matched to a gene. Per the germline V gene, CDR1 is MGHDK and CDR2 is SYGVNS. The CDR3 length is 14 residues. Regarding the study as a whole: It was found that approximately 29 CD8+ CDR3 sequences were shared between patients and controls.

The rearrangement joins TRBV25-1 to TRBJ2-3; 8 bases fit TRBD1. This sequence originates from a human donor with severe aplastic anemia or a healthy control (not recorded which). Sequencing was performed on sorted CD4+, CD8+, or CD8+CD57+ T cells (not recorded which) from PBMCs. The CDR3 bases are TGTGCCAGCCAAGGACAGGGAGGCGCAGATACGCAGTATTTT. It translates to CASQGQGGADTQYF.